Below, 24 T cell receptor beta chains from the same sample are listed, as sequenced in a study of blood T cells in healthy people across ages. A J-beta primer mix and a sample-barcoded 5' primer were used in a second PCR of about 7 to 12 cycles. Each CDR3 protein gets one entry after TCRdb re-called the 5' RACE reads with MiXCR. Of 2 million or so distinct CDR3 sequences in the sample, just under 50% were seen once. What was sequenced was blood. Source of these receptors: a woman in her 40s in good health.

This clonotype was detected only a few times. The rearrangement uses TRBV6-1 and TRBJ2-4, with no clear D. The assigned J gene may be wrong: the sequence end matches TRBJ2-7 better. The CDR3 sequence is 12 residues long. Germline lookup yields CDR1 MNHNS and CDR2 SASEGT. The CDR3 reads CASTRISNEQYF. CDR3 DNA sequence: TGTGCCAGCACCCGGATTTCGAACGAGCAGTACTTC.

In its sample, this clonotype was seen a few times. The V gene is TRBV6-5, the J gene TRBJ2-1, with 13 nucleotides matching TRBD2. Germline V gives CDR1 MNHEY, CDR2 SVGAGI. The V and J ends lost 1 base and 7 bases, in that order; junction bases with no gene match: 4. CDR3 length: 16 amino acids. The CDR3 region has the DNA TGTGCCAGCAGTTACTTCGGGACTAGCGGGGTAAATGAGCAGTTCTTC. It encodes CASSYFGTSGVNEQFF.

This clonotype was detected once. The chain has TRBV20-1 and TRBJ2-4; the D gene could be TRBD1 or TRBD2 (5 bases each). CDR3 length: 13 residues. Germline loops: CDR1 DFQATT, CDR2 SNEGSKA (reference sequence). Here the CDR3 DNA reads TGCAGCGCTCAACCTGGGGGCAAAAACATTCAGTACTTC. Protein sequence: CSAQPGGKNIQYF.

V is TRBV6-5 and J is TRBJ2-5; D is perhaps TRBD1 (6 bases). The V and J ends lost 0 bases and 3 bases respectively, with 20 bases between them. The CDR3 loop spans 18 amino acids. CDR1 is MNHEY, CDR2 SVGAGI, per germline. CDR3: CASSYSISGAGAKETQYF. As DNA, the CDR3 is TGTGCCAGCAGTTACTCGATCTCGGGTGCAGGGGCGAAAGAGACCCAGTACTTC.

This clonotype was seen a handful of times. This chain joins TRBV6-1 and TRBJ2-7; either TRBD1 or TRBD2 may supply D (5 bases each). This CDR3 comprises 14 residues. CDR1 is MNHNS and CDR2 is SASEGT in the germline V gene. The V gene lost 5 bases and the J gene lost 2 bases, with 13 bases spanning the gap. The CDR3 loop reads CASSWGPTPYEQYF. CDR3 DNA sequence: TGTGCCAGCAGTTGGGGACCTACGCCCTACGAGCAGTACTTC.

This clonotype was detected only a few times. The CDR3 DNA follows: TGTGCCAGCAGTCATCAGGGAGGATCCAATGAGCAGTTCTTC. It codes for CASSHQGGSNEQFF. V and J are TRBV28 and TRBJ2-1, with a weak D call TRBD2 (6 bases). This CDR3 comprises 14 residues. The germline V gene has CDR1 MDHEN and CDR2 SYDVKM. V was shortened by 5 bases and J by 6 bases, with 14 bases between the two germline ends.

The chain recombines TRBV19 with TRBJ1-5; D gene uncertain. CDR1 and CDR2 (germline): LNHDA, SQIVND (reference sequence). V was cut by 3 bases and J by 4 bases, with 10 bases left in between. This CDR3 contains 14 residues. CDR3 DNA sequence: TGTGCCAGTAGTATCTTGACCAAAAATCAGCCCCAGCATTTT. This encodes CASSILTKNQPQHF.

This clonotype was detected ten times or more. The V call is TRBV7-2, the J call TRBJ2-1; D is undetermined. Germline V gives CDR1 SGHTA, CDR2 FQGNSA. CDR3 length equals 14 residues. The V gene lost 3 bases and the J gene lost 9 bases, with 15 bases spanning the gap. CDR3 in amino acids: CASSLDGPSPEQFF. CDR3 nucleotides: TGTGCCAGCAGCTTGGACGGACCCTCTCCTGAGCAGTTCTTC.

This clonotype was picked up one time. The junction departs from the called germline gene at one end, perhaps through a read error. V and J are TRBV24-1 and TRBJ2-5; TRBD1 matches at 12 bases. The CDR3 spans 14 residues. Looked up from germline, CDR1 is KGHDR and CDR2 is SFDVKD. The CDR3: CATSDGDRGREQYF. The CDR3 DNA reads TGTGCCACCAGTGATGGGGACAGGGGGCGGGAGCAGTACTTT.

This clonotype was observed a few times. This rearrangement joins TRBV6-5 to TRBJ1-2, with a weak D call TRBD1 (6 bases). The V gene lost 8 bases and the J gene lost 6 bases, with 19 bases spanning the gap. This CDR3 is built from 14 residues. Germline CDR1 MNHEY, CDR2 SVGAGI. The CDR3 loop is CASGMYAGDNGYTF. As DNA, the CDR3 is TGTGCCAGCGGAATGTATGCAGGGGACAATGGCTACACCTTC.

The rearrangement uses TRBV12-3 or TRBV12-4 and TRBJ1-2, with D possibly being TRBD1 (6 bases). The V end was cut by 8 bases, the J end by 0 bases, with 10 bases between. CDR3 size: 13 residues. The CDR3 bases are TGTGCCAGCCGGGACACCACTAACTATGGCTACACCTTC. Its protein product is CASRDTTNYGYTF.

Only a few counts were recorded for this clonotype. The chain links TRBV4-2 to TRBJ2-4; perhaps TRBD1 as D (5 bases). The CDR3 runs 15 residues. Germline assignment: CDR1 LGHNA and CDR2 YNFKEQ. Trimming shortened V by 8 bases and J by 7 bases, and 21 bases separated the two germline ends. The CDR3 coding sequence is TGTGCCAGCTCATTAGCAGGGCCCGCAGGGAACATTCAGTACTTC. Amino acids: CASSLAGPAGNIQYF.

The J gene is TRBJ2-3, the V gene TRBV20-1, with 8 bases identical to TRBD2. The CDR3 consists of 15 residues. V shed 5 bases and J 3 bases; nucleotides not matched to a gene: 10. CDR1 is DFQATT, CDR2 SNEGSKA, per germline (reference sequence). The CDR3 loop is CSAPKVGGGTDTQYF. The CDR3 DNA reads TGCAGTGCTCCTAAGGTCGGCGGGGGGACAGATACGCAGTATTTT.

Only one count was recorded for this clonotype. This rearrangement joins TRBV28 to TRBJ2-7, with 10 bases fitting TRBD1. The J call may be incorrect, as the DNA end agrees better with TRBJ2-5. From germline, CDR1 is MDHEN and CDR2 SYDVKM. The CDR3 has 15 amino acids. CDR3 bases: TGTGCCAGCAGCCGCCGGGACAGGGGTATGGAGACCCAGTACTTC. It encodes CASSRRDRGMETQYF.

Only a few counts were recorded for this clonotype. J is TRBJ2-1 and V is TRBV27; TRBD1 might be the D (6 bases). Per germline, CDR1 MNHEY and CDR2 SMNVEV (reference sequence). Trimming removed 3 bases from V and 10 bases from J, with 10 bases in between. The CDR3 runs 12 residues. CDR3 bases: TGTGCCAGCAGTTTGAGTGGGACAGAGCAGTTCTTC. Encoded protein: CASSLSGTEQFF.

This clonotype was observed a few times. The chain recombines TRBV29-1 with TRBJ2-3, with D possibly being TRBD2 (6 bases). The CDR3 totals 12 residues. The germline gives CDR1 SQVTM, CDR2 ANQGSEA. V was pared by 7 bases and J by 0 bases, with 8 bases between. For the CDR3, the DNA is TGCAGCGGAGGGACTAGCACAGATACGCAGTATTTT. Protein sequence: CSGGTSTDTQYF.

In regard to this clonotype: At one of its ends the junction is not consistent with the germline gene, which may arise from a read error. The V call is TRBV10-3, the J call TRBJ2-7; 9 bases line up with TRBD1. The CDR3 runs 17 residues. Looked up from germline, CDR1 is ENHRY and CDR2 is SYGVKD. The CDR3 protein is CTISGFGTGQTSYEQYF. The CDR3 DNA reads as TGTACCATCAGTGGTTTTGGGACAGGGCAAACTTCCTACGAGCAGTACTTC.

This clonotype showed up just a few times. The chain uses TRBV7-2 and TRBJ2-3, with 8 nucleotides matching TRBD2. The CDR3 contains 14 residues. The germline gives CDR1 SGHTA, CDR2 FQGNSA. V shed 5 bases, J shed 6 bases, and the junction held 7 bases outside the gene matches. The CDR3, as DNA: TGTGCCAGCAGCCCTGAGCGGGGGAAGGATACGCAGTATTTT. Translation: CASSPERGKDTQYF.

This clonotype occurred a few times. The chain is built from TRBV11-1 and TRBJ2-1; 7 bases fit TRBD2. Per germline, CDR1 SGHAT and CDR2 FQDESV (reference sequence). The CDR3 has 16 amino acids. With 6 bases clipped from V and 0 bases from J, the junction kept 8 bases outside the gene matches. CDR3 in amino acids: CASSFPWTSSYNEQFF. The CDR3 nucleotides read TGTGCCAGCAGTTTCCCATGGACTAGCTCCTACAATGAGCAGTTCTTC.

V and J are TRBV5-6 and TRBJ2-3, with D perhaps TRBD1 (6 bases). Germline V gives CDR1 SGHDT, CDR2 YYEEEE. V lost 2 bases to trimming and J lost 4 bases, with 14 bases between them. The CDR3 extends over 15 amino acids. CDR3 DNA: TGTGCCAGCAGCTTTAAGGGGGTGGGCGCAGATACGCAGTATTTT. It translates to CASSFKGVGADTQYF.

The V gene is TRBV7-2, the J gene TRBJ2-7, with TRBD1 as a possible D gene (6 bases). CDR3 length: 18 amino acids. Trimming removed 5 bases from V and 4 bases from J, with 27 bases in between. Germline CDR1 SGHTA, CDR2 FQGNSA. The CDR3 reads CASSKTSSGATAHYEQYF. The CDR3 DNA follows: TGTGCCAGCAGCAAAACGTCGTCAGGGGCAACAGCCCATTACGAGCAGTACTTC. Combining the CDR3 with reference TRBV7-2 and TRBJ2-7 gives the whole variable domain GAGVSQSPSNKVTEKGKDVELRCDPISGHTALYWYRQSLGQGLEFLIYFQGNSAPDKSGLPSDRFSAERTGGSVSTLTIQRTQQEDSAVYLCASSKTSSGATAHYEQYFGPGTRLTVT.

This clonotype showed up just a few times. The chain links TRBV7-3 to TRBJ2-3; D is possibly TRBD1 (5 bases). The length of the CDR3 is 15 residues. Trimming shortened V by 0 bases and J by 7 bases, and 14 bases separated the two germline ends. CDR1 and CDR2 (germline): SGHTA, FQGTGA. In nucleotides, the CDR3 is TGTGCCAGCAGCTTAACGCCCACAGACAGTAATACGCAGTATTTT. Its protein is CASSLTPTDSNTQYF.

To note about this clonotype: Since a much larger clone is just one base distant, this may be a read error. This chain uses TRBV20-1 with TRBJ1-5, with D hard to call. V was cut by 1 base and J by 0 bases, with 4 bases left in between. Germline assignment: CDR1 DFQATT and CDR2 SNEGSKA (reference sequence). The CDR3 length is 13 residues. The CDR3 region is CSARAYSNQPQHF. CDR3 DNA sequence: TGCAGTGCTAGAGCGTATAGCAATCAGCCCCAGCATTTT.

The CDR3 DNA is TGCGCCAGCAGCCATGGCCGGGGAGGTGGTCAGCCCCAGCATTTT. The encoded protein is CASSHGRGGGQPQHF. The chain joins TRBV4-3 to TRBJ1-5; the D is unclear. Looked up from germline, CDR1 is LGHNA and CDR2 is YSLEER. The CDR3 spans 15 residues. The germline V and J ends were trimmed by 3 bases and 6 bases, with 15 bases remaining between them.